These T cell receptor beta chains were read from a single sample in a study of shared clonotypes between healthy human individuals. Using immunoSEQ multiplex PCR, the repertoire was profiled, and TCRdb retains in-frame clones only, with some absent. In the table there are about 590,000 clones, around 95% of which are singletons. The material sequenced was naive CD8+ T cells sorted from blood. The receptors were sampled from a woman aged 25 to 39 in good health. Each CDR3 is given with its conserved first and last residue. The order of the fields is clone size, V gene, D gene, J gene, CDR3 protein, CDR3 DNA. The D gene is left open where the match is weak. Clone size appears in some rows only: once, few, many, or a class for an expanded clone.

NA	TRBV9	TRBD1	TRBJ1-2	CASSTEQGGLNYGYTF	TGTGCCAGCAGCACTGAACAAGGGGGCCTTAACTATGGCTACACCTTC
few	TRBV2	TRBD1	TRBJ1-5	CASSAETGGDIDNQPQHF	TGTGCCAGCAGTGCTGAGACAGGGGGCGATATTGACAATCAGCCCCAGCATTTT
NA	TRBV10-3	TRBD1	TRBJ2-7	CAISERGTAAYEQYF	TGTGCCATCAGTGAGCGTGGGACAGCCGCCTACGAGCAGTACTTC
NA	TRBV29-1	NA	TRBJ1-2	CSVEGRNYGYTF	TGCAGCGTTGAAGGACGGAATTATGGCTACACCTTC
few	TRBV6-5	TRBD2	TRBJ2-7	CASSKLATEQYF	TGTGCCAGCAGTAAACTAGCGACCGAGCAGTACTTC
NA	TRBV6-1	NA	TRBJ1-5	CASSEGGISNQPQHF	TGTGCCAGCAGTGAAGGGGGGATTAGCAATCAGCCCCAGCATTTT
NA	TRBV13	TRBD1	TRBJ1-6	CASSSTGVFSPLHF	TGTGCCAGCAGCTCGACAGGGGTTTTCTCACCCCTCCACTTT
NA	TRBV19	TRBD1	TRBJ2-1	CASSRNDRVWADEQFF	TGTGCCAGTAGTAGAAACGACAGGGTCTGGGCCGATGAGCAGTTCTTC
NA	TRBV6-6	TRBD1	TRBJ1-1	CASSLTGGANTEAFF	TGTGCCAGCAGTCTAACAGGGGGGGCTAACACTGAAGCTTTCTTT
NA	TRBV10-2	TRBD2	TRBJ2-4	CASSEGGSNIQYF	TGCGCCAGCAGTGAAGGCGGGAGTAACATTCAGTACTTC
NA	TRBV19	TRBD2	TRBJ2-7	CASSIGTNNYEQYF	TGTGCCAGTAGTATTGGGACTAACAACTACGAGCAGTACTTC
NA	TRBV29-1	TRBD1	TRBJ1-1	CSVEWTGMNTEAFF	TGCAGCGTTGAATGGACAGGGATGAACACTGAAGCTTTCTTT
NA	TRBV27	NA	TRBJ2-3	CASRFSTDTQYF	TGTGCCAGCAGATTCAGCACAGATACGCAGTATTTT
NA	TRBV15	TRBD1	TRBJ2-7	CATSSRDRVYEQYF	TGTGCCACCAGCAGCCGGGACAGGGTCTACGAGCAGTACTTC
few	TRBV7-9	NA	TRBJ2-7	CASSLADWEQYF	TGTGCCAGCAGCTTAGCTGATTGGGAGCAGTACTTC
NA	TRBV6-1	TRBD1	TRBJ1-2	CASTETYRGQSNGYTF	TGTGCCAGCACTGAAACTTACAGGGGCCAATCCAACGGCTACACCTTC
NA	TRBV11-2	TRBD1	TRBJ2-7	CASSPEQGAYEQYF	TGTGCCAGCAGCCCTGAGCAGGGGGCTTACGAGCAGTACTTC
NA	TRBV5-8	NA	TRBJ2-7	CASSLVHAVWQASYEQYF	TGTGCCAGCAGCTTGGTACATGCGGTTTGGCAGGCCTCCTACGAGCAGTACTTC
NA	TRBV7-6	TRBD1	TRBJ1-2	CASSLGTGDGYTF	TGTGCCAGCAGCTTAGGAACAGGGGATGGCTACACCTTC
NA	TRBV7-8	TRBD2	TRBJ2-1	CASSHHTSGKYNEQFF	TGTGCCAGCAGCCATCATACTAGCGGGAAGTACAATGAGCAGTTCTTC
NA	TRBV7-9	NA	TRBJ1-2	CASSFGLNYGYTF	TGTGCCAGCAGCTTTGGGTTAAACTATGGCTACACCTTC
NA	TRBV11-2	TRBD1	TRBJ2-1	CASSAIWGDRSNEQFF	TGTGCCAGCAGCGCGATATGGGGGGACAGGAGCAATGAGCAGTTCTTC
NA	TRBV20-1	NA	TRBJ1-2	CSGEIGYTF	TGCAGTGGGGAAATTGGCTACACCTTC
NA	TRBV2	NA	TRBJ2-1	CASSGLSNEQFF	TGTGCCAGTAGCGGTTTATCAAATGAGCAGTTCTTC
NA	TRBV15	NA	TRBJ2-7	CATSRSVFYEQYF	TGTGCCACCAGCCGATCCGTATTTTACGAGCAGTACTTC
NA	TRBV27	NA	TRBJ2-7	CASSPGGTYEQYF	TGTGCCAGCAGCCCCGGGGGTACCTACGAGCAGTACTTC
few	TRBV19	NA	TRBJ1-1	CASLARMNTEAFF	TGTGCCAGTCTGGCCCGAATGAACACTGAAGCTTTCTTT
NA	TRBV11-2	NA	TRBJ2-5	CASSLGETQYF	TGTGCCAGCAGCCTAGGAGAGACCCAGTACTTC
NA	TRBV29-1	TRBD1	TRBJ1-1	CSVVGTGDTEAFF	TGCAGCGTTGTTGGTACAGGGGACACTGAAGCTTTCTTT
NA	TRBV10-3	NA	TRBJ2-2	CAIDSTDTNTGELFF	TGTGCCATCGACTCTACAGATACGAACACCGGGGAGCTGTTTTTT
NA	TRBV4-2	NA	TRBJ2-3	CASSQSLTGYTDTQYF	TGTGCCAGCAGCCAAAGTCTGACGGGATACACAGATACGCAGTATTTT
NA	TRBV6-5	TRBD2	TRBJ2-5	CASSYLAGDRETQYF	TGTGCCAGCAGTTACTTAGCGGGAGACAGGGAGACCCAGTACTTC
once	TRBV6-5	NA	TRBJ1-4	CASSYGLNEKLFF	TGTGCCAGCAGTTACGGTCTTAATGAAAAACTGTTTTTT